The rows below give T cell receptor beta chains drawn from one sample of a study of cytomegalovirus exposure and HLA in healthy donors. Profiling relied on immunoSEQ multiplex PCR, and the TCRdb table lists in-frame clones only, not all of them. The sample shows fewer than 130,000 clones, around 87% of them seen only once. The sample was PBMCs. The receptors were sampled from a woman aged 25 to 45 in good health and CMV-seropositive. The CDR3 runs from the conserved cysteine through the conserved F or W. The D gene is left open where the match is weak. Expanded clones get a size class; other rows say once, few or many, or leave the size out.

DNA: TGCGCCAGCAGCTTGACAGGGACCTACGAGCAGTACTTC
CDR3: CASSLTGTYEQYF
length: 13
size: -
D: -
J: TRBJ2-7
V: TRBV5-1

DNA: TGTGCCAGCAGCTTAGGACTAAGCTCCTACAATGAGCAGTTCTTC
CDR3: CASSLGLSSYNEQFF
length: 15
size: -
D: -
J: TRBJ2-1
V: TRBV11-2

DNA: TGTGCCAGCAGCTTAGGGACTAGCACTGGGGCCAACGTCCTGACTTTC
CDR3: CASSLGTSTGANVLTF
length: 16
size: once
D: TRBD2
J: TRBJ2-6
V: TRBV5-5

DNA: TGTGCCAGCAGCTTAAGTACCGGAAACTGGGGCCTTTCCGAGCAGTACTTC
CDR3: CASSLSTGNWGLSEQYF
length: 17
size: -
D: -
J: TRBJ2-7
V: TRBV7-9

DNA: TGCGCCAGCAGTCCCGGGACTAGCGGGAGTTATGAGCAGTTCTTC
CDR3: CASSPGTSGSYEQFF
length: 15
size: -
D: TRBD2
J: TRBJ2-1
V: TRBV5-1

DNA: TGCGCCAGCAGCCCCCACGCGACTAGCGGGAGTAATGAGCAGTTCTTC
CDR3: CASSPHATSGSNEQFF
length: 16
size: -
D: TRBD2
J: TRBJ2-1
V: TRBV4-3

DNA: TGTGCCTGGAGTTCCGGTCGTGGTCAGCCCCAGCATTTT
CDR3: CAWSSGRGQPQHF
length: 13
size: -
D: -
J: TRBJ1-5
V: TRBV30

DNA: TGTGCCAGCAGTTTACCTGGACAGGGGGCGCCTGGCTACACCTTC
CDR3: CASSLPGQGAPGYTF
length: 15
size: -
D: TRBD1
J: TRBJ1-2
V: TRBV28

DNA: TGTGCCATCAGCGGTCAAGCGGGCCAAGAGACCCAGTACTTC
CDR3: CAISGQAGQETQYF
length: 14
size: -
D: -
J: TRBJ2-5
V: TRBV10-3

DNA: TGTGCCACCAGCAGATTGACAGGGCAGAACACTGAAGCTTTCTTT
CDR3: CATSRLTGQNTEAFF
length: 15
size: -
D: TRBD1
J: TRBJ1-1
V: TRBV15

DNA: TGTGCCAGCAGCTTGTCCGGGACAGGCTACTACGAGCAGTACTTC
CDR3: CASSLSGTGYYEQYF
length: 15
size: -
D: TRBD1
J: TRBJ2-7
V: TRBV5-6

DNA: TGTGCCACCCGGGGATTGAGGAGGGGCGAGCAGTACTTC
CDR3: CATRGLRRGEQYF
length: 13
size: -
D: -
J: TRBJ2-7
V: TRBV27

DNA: TGCGCCAGCAGCACTACACCAACCCAAGAGACCCAGTACTTC
CDR3: CASSTTPTQETQYF
length: 14
size: -
D: -
J: TRBJ2-5
V: TRBV5-1

DNA: TGCAGCGTTGAAGATCTCGAGAACTATGGCTACACCTTC
CDR3: CSVEDLENYGYTF
length: 13
size: -
D: -
J: TRBJ1-2
V: TRBV29-1

DNA: TGCAGCGTAGCATTGCGGGAGGGCCCCGGGGAGACCCAGTACTTC
CDR3: CSVALREGPGETQYF
length: 15
size: -
D: TRBD2
J: TRBJ2-5
V: TRBV29-1

DNA: TGTGCCAGTAGTCAAACAGATTTCTCTGGAAACACCATATATTTT
CDR3: CASSQTDFSGNTIYF
length: 15
size: -
D: -
J: TRBJ1-3
V: TRBV19

DNA: TGTGCCAGCCTCCCTCGAGTAGAGGGCCTCAATGAGCAGTTCTTC
CDR3: CASLPRVEGLNEQFF
length: 15
size: -
D: -
J: TRBJ2-1
V: TRBV2

DNA: TGTGCCAGCTCACCGGCGCCGGGGGACACTGAAGCTTTCTTT
CDR3: CASSPAPGDTEAFF
length: 14
size: few
D: -
J: TRBJ1-1
V: TRBV18

DNA: TGCGCCAGCAGCGTACAGGGCAGCTCTGGAAACACCATATATTTT
CDR3: CASSVQGSSGNTIYF
length: 15
size: -
D: -
J: TRBJ1-3
V: TRBV5-1

DNA: TGTGCCAGCAGTCAGCCGGGACTAGCTGGGCCTGAGCAGTTCTTC
CDR3: CASSQPGLAGPEQFF
length: 15
size: once
D: TRBD2
J: TRBJ2-1
V: TRBV28

DNA: TGTGCCAGCAGTCCGGGGGAGGTTGACGGGGCCAACGTCCTGACTTTC
CDR3: CASSPGEVDGANVLTF
length: 16
size: -
D: -
J: TRBJ2-6
V: TRBV28

DNA: TGCGCCAGCAGCTTAGCACAGGGGTCCGACTACTACAATGAGCAGTTCTTC
CDR3: CASSLAQGSDYYNEQFF
length: 17
size: -
D: TRBD1
J: TRBJ2-1
V: TRBV5-1

DNA: TGTGCCAGCAGACGGCAGGGGAATGAAAAACTGTTTTTT
CDR3: CASRRQGNEKLFF
length: 13
size: -
D: -
J: TRBJ1-4
V: TRBV11-1

DNA: TGTGCCAGCAGGATCGACCAGAACGGGGGCTACACCTTC
CDR3: CASRIDQNGGYTF
length: 13
size: -
D: -
J: TRBJ1-2
V: TRBV7-2

DNA: TGTGCCAGCAGCCGGGACAAAGGGCGGTATGGCTACACCTTC
CDR3: CASSRDKGRYGYTF
length: 14
size: -
D: -
J: TRBJ1-2
V: TRBV6-5

DNA: TGTGCCAGCAGCCCCCGGACTTTCTATGGCTACACCTTC
CDR3: CASSPRTFYGYTF
length: 13
size: -
D: -
J: TRBJ1-2
V: TRBV5-6

DNA: TGTGCCAGCAGCTTGGTGACAGGGGGCACTGAAGCTTTCTTT
CDR3: CASSLVTGGTEAFF
length: 14
size: -
D: TRBD1
J: TRBJ1-1
V: TRBV5-4